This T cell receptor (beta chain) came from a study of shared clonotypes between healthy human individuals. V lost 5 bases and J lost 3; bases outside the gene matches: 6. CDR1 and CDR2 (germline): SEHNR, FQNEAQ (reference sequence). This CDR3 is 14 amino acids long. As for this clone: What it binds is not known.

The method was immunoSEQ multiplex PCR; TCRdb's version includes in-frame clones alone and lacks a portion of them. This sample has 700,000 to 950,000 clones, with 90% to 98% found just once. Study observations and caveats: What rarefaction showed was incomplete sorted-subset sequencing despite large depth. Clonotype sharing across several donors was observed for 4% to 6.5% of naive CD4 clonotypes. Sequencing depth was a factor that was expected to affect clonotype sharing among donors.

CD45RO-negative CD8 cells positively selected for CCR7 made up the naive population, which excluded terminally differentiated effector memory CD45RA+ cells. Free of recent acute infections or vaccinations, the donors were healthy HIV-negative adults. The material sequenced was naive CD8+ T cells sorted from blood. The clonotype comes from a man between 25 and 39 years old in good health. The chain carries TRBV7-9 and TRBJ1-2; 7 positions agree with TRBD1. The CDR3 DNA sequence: TGTGCCAGCAGCCAAGGACAGGTTTACTATGGCTACACCTTC. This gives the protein CASSQGQVYYGYTF.